This T cell receptor beta chain emerged from a study of T cell clonotyping in hematopoietic cell transplantation. Looked up from germline, CDR1 is MGHRA and CDR2 is YSYEKL. Trimming left V 0 bases short and J 5 bases short, with 5 bases between. This CDR3 spans 13 amino acids. This sample's time point: recipient sample about 28 days before transplant, after cytoreduction. TCRdb keeps only in-frame clones here, not all; method: immunoSEQ multiplex PCR. The sample includes roughly 9,300 clones, roughly 84% of them seen just once. This clonotype was sampled from a woman aged 50 to 60 with chronic myeloid leukemia. Some clones in this sample may be carry-over from other donors' samples. The rearrangement uses TRBV4-1 and TRBJ1-5; D unresolved. The source was peripheral blood mononuclear cells, collected before stem cell transplant. The CDR3 sequence: CASSQESYQPQHF. CDR3 DNA: TGCGCCAGCAGCCAAGAATCGTATCAGCCCCAGCATTTT.